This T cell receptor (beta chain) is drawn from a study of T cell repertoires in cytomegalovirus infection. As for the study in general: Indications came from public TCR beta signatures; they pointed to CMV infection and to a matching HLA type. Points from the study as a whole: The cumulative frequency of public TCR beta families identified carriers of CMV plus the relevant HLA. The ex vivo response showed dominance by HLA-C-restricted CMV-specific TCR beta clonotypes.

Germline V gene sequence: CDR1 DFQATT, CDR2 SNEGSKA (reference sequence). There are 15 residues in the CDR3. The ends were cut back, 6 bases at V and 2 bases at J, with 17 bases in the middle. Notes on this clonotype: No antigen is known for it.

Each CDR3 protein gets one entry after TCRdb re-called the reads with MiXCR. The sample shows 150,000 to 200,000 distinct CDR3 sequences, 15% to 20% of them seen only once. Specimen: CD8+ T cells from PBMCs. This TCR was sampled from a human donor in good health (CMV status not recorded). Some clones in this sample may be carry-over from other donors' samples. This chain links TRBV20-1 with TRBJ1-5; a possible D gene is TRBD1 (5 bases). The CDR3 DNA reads TGCAGTGCGGAGCCTGAGGGGCTGGGCAATCAGCCCCAGCATTTT. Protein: CSAEPEGLGNQPQHF.